The source of this T cell receptor (beta chain) is a study of CD8 T cells in Susac syndrome. Study-level findings and limits: That the number of individuals in its TCR sequencing and HLA analysis was relatively small was acknowledged by the study.

Germline loops: CDR1 SGDLS, CDR2 YYNGEE. V lost 2 bases to trimming and J lost 4 bases, with 15 bases between them. This CDR3 comprises 15 residues. RNA totalling roughly 0.45 to 1 ug underwent reverse transcription with random hexamers. TCRdb redid the calling of the immunoSEQ multiplex PCR reads with MiXCR, one entry per CDR3 protein. The data contain 180,000 or so distinct CDR3 sequences, around 94% of them seen just once; the ten biggest clones take up 0.14%. A word on this clonotype: No antigen is known for it.

This rearrangement joins TRBV9 to TRBJ1-2, with D perhaps TRBD1 (5 bases). The sequenced sample was CD4+ T cells from PBMCs. The sequence derives from a human donor in good health. The CDR3 protein is CASSVSPGQFYGYTF. The CDR3, as DNA: TGTGCCAGCAGCGTTAGCCCGGGGCAATTCTATGGCTACACCTTC. Supplemented by reference TRBV9 and TRBJ1-2, the full variable domain reads DSGVTQTPKHLITATGQRVTLRCSPRSGDLSVYWYQQSLDQGLQFLIQYYNGEERAKGNILERFSAQQFPDLHSELNLSSLELGDSALYFCASSVSPGQFYGYTFGSGTRLTVV.